The TCR beta chain described here comes from a study of blood T cell repertoires in COVID-19. Method: immunoSEQ multiplex PCR; TCRdb's copy keeps in-frame clones and lacks some. The sample consists of about 200,000 clones, approximately 86% of them appearing once. Looked up from germline, CDR1 is LGHNA and CDR2 is YNFKEQ. There are 16 residues in the CDR3. V trimming: 3 bases; J trimming: 6 bases; junction bases outside the gene matches: 13. Sequencing used PBMCs or T cells enriched from blood (not recorded which). The chain employs TRBV4-2 and TRBJ2-7, with TRBD2 matching 8 bases. The origin of this receptor is a woman aged 55-70 years with acute COVID-19. This CDR3 is CASSQNLRAGGTEQYF. The CDR3, as DNA: TGTGCCAGCAGCCAGAACCTGCGGGCGGGAGGAACCGAGCAGTACTTC.